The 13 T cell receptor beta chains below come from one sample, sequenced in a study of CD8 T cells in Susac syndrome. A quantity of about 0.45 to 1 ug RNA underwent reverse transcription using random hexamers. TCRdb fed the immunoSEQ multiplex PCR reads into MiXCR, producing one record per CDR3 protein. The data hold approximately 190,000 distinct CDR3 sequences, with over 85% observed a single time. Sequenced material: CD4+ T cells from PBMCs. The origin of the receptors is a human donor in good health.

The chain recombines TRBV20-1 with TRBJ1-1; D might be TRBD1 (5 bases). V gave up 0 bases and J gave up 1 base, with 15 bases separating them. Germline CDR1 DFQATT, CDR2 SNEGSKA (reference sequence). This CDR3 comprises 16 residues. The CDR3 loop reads CSARDPQGGQNTEAFF. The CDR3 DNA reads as TGCAGTGCTAGAGATCCCCAGGGCGGTCAGAACACTGAAGCTTTCTTT.

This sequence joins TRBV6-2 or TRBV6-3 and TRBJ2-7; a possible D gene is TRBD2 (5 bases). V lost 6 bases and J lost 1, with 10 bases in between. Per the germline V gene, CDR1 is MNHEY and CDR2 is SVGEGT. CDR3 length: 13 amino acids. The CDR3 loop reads CASSNGVSYEQYV. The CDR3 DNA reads TGTGCCAGCAGCAACGGGGTTTCCTACGAGCAGTACGTC.

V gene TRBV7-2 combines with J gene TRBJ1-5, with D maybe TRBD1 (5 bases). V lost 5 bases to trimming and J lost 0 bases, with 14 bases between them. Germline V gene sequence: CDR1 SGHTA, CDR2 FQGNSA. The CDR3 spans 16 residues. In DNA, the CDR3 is TGTGCCAGCAGCCCGGGGGGGAGCGATAGCAATCAGCCCCAGCATTTT. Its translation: CASSPGGSDSNQPQHF. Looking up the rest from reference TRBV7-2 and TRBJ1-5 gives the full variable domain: GAGVSQSPSNKVTEKGKDVELRCDPISGHTALYWYRQSLGQGLEFLIYFQGNSAPDKSGLPSDRFSAERTGGSVSTLTIQRTQQEDSAVYLCASSPGGSDSNQPQHFGDGTRLSIL.

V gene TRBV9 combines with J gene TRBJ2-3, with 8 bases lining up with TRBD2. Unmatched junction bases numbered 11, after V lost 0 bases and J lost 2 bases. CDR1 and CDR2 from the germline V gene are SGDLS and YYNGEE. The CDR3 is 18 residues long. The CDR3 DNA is TGTGCCAGCAGCGTAGCTGGGGGTAGCGGGGCTTCCACAGATACGCAGTATTTT. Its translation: CASSVAGGSGASTDTQYF.

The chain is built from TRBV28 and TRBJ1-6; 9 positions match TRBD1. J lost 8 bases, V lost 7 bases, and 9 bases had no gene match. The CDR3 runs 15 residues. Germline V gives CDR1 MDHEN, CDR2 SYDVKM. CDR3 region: CASISGGTGHSPLHF. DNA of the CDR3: TGTGCCAGCATCTCAGGAGGGACAGGGCATTCACCCCTCCACTTT. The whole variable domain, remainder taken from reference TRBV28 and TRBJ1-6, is DVKVTQSSRYLVKRTGEKVFLECVQDMDHENMFWYRQDPGLGLRLIYFSYDVKMKEKGDIPEGYSVSREKKERFSLILESASTNQTSMYLCASISGGTGHSPLHFGNGTRLTVT.

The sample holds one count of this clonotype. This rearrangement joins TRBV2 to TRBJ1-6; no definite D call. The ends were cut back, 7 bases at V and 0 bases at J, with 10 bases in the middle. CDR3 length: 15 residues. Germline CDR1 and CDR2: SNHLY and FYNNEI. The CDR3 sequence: CASNMRSSYNSPLHF. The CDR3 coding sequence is TGTGCCAGCAATATGCGGAGCTCCTATAATTCACCCCTCCACTTT.

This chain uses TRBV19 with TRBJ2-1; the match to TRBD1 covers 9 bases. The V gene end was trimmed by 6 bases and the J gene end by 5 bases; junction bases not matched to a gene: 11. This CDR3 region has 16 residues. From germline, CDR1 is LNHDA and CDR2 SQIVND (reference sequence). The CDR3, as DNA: TGTGCCAGTAGAAGGAAACACAGGGGGCATAACAATGAGCAGTTCTTC. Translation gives CASRRKHRGHNNEQFF.

CDR3: CAISVIAGGEQFF. DNA for the CDR3: TGTGCCATCAGTGTAATAGCGGGAGGGGAGCAGTTCTTC. The chain has TRBV10-3 and TRBJ2-1, with 11 bases identical to TRBD2. The ends lost 4 bases at V and 10 bases at J; junction bases unmatched: 3. Looked up from germline, CDR1 is ENHRY and CDR2 is SYGVKD. CDR3 size: 13 residues.

CDR3 sequence: CASSEIRQGGQPQHF. CDR3 nucleotides: TGTGCCAGCAGTGAGATTCGGCAGGGCGGACAGCCCCAGCATTTT. The chain employs TRBV2 and TRBJ1-5, with D possibly matching TRBD1 (5 bases). Trimming left V 3 bases short and J 7 bases short, with 16 bases between. In germline, CDR1 is SNHLY, CDR2 FYNNEI. CDR3 size: 15 residues.

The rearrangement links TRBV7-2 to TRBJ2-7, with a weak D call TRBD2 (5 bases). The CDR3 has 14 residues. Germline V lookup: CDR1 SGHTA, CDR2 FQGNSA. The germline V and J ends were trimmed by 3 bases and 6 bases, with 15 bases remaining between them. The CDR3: CASSFSPDGGEQYF. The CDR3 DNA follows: TGTGCCAGCAGCTTCTCGCCGGACGGAGGCGAGCAGTACTTC.

In nucleotides, the CDR3 is TGTGCCAGCTCACCGACGGAGTATGGCTACACCTTC. Amino acid sequence: CASSPTEYGYTF. The chain has TRBV18 and TRBJ1-2; D gene unclear. The germline V gene encodes CDR1 KGHSH and CDR2 LQKENI. The CDR3 loop spans 12 amino acids. Trimming removed 3 bases from V and 5 bases from J, with 7 bases in between.

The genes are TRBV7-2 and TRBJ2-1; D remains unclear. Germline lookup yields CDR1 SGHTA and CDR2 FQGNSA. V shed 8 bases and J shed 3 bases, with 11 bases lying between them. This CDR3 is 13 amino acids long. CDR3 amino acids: CASGSRIYNEQFF. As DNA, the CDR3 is TGTGCCAGCGGTTCCCGGATCTACAATGAGCAGTTCTTC.

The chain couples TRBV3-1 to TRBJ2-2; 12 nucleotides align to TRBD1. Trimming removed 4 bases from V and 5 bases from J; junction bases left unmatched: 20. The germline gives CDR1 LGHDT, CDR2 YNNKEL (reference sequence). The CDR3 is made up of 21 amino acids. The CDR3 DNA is TGTGCCAGCAGCCCAGGATTTGGGACAGGGGGCGCTGAGGAAAAGACCGGGGAGCTGTTTTTT. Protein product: CASSPGFGTGGAEEKTGELFF.